This T cell receptor beta chain was documented in a study of T cells in Graves' hyperthyroidism and ophthalmopathy. Study observations and caveats: Ophthalmopathy, as predicted by the model, came a median roughly 6.5 months after the prediction. Appearing also in blood were most of the thyroid clonotypes expanded above 0.001.

Amplification of TCR beta CDR3 regions used RNA as the template. The HTBI primer set served for first-round RT-PCR of the TCR CDR3. TCRdb ran MiXCR on the multiplex PCR reads and lists one entry per CDR3 protein. The repertoire holds about 410,000 distinct CDR3 sequences, with 14% to 15% as singletons. Ophthalmopathy patients showed a Clinical Activity Score of at least 3, NOSPECS grade of at least 4 and duration under 3 months. PBMCs stemmed from more than 7.5 ml fresh peripheral blood. This clonotype has a count of ten or more. Its antigen remains unidentified. The origin of this receptor is a young man with Graves' ophthalmopathy. Sequenced: blood.

CDR3: CASSREGNQPQHF. The CDR3 DNA reads TGTGCCAGCAGCCGGGAGGGCAATCAGCCCCAGCATTTT. The chain uses TRBV3-1 and TRBJ1-5; D gene uncertain. The CDR3 is 13 residues long. Germline V lookup: CDR1 LGHDT, CDR2 YNNKEL (reference sequence). The ends were cut back, 4 bases at V and 2 bases at J, with 6 bases in the middle.